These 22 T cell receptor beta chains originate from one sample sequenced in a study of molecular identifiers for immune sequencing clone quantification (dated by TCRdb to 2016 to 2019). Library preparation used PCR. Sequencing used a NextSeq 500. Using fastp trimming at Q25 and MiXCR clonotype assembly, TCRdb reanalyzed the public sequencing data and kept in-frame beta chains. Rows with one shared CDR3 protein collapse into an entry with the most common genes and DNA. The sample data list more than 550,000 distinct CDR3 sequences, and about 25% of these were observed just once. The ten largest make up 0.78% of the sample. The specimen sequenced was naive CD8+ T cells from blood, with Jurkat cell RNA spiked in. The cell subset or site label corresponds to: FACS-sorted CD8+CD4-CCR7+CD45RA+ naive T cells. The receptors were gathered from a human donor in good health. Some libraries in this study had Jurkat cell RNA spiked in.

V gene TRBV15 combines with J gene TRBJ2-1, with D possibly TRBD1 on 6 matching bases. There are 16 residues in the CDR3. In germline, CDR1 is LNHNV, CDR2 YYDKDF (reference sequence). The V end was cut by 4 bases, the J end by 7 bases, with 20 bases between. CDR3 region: CATSTNRVTLRNEQFF. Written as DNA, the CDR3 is TGTGCCACCAGCACGAACAGGGTCACCTTGAGGAATGAGCAGTTCTTC. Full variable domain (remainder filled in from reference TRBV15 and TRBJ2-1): DAMVIQNPRYQVTQFGKPVTLSCSQTLNHNVMYWYQQKSSQAPKLLFHYYDKDFNNEADTPDNFQSRRPNTSFCFLDIRSPGLGDTAMYLCATSTNRVTLRNEQFFGPGTRLTVL.

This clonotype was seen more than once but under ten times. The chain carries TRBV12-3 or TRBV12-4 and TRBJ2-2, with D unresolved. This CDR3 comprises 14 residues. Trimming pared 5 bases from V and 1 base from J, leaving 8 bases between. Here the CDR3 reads CASSPEVNTGELFF. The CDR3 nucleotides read TGTGCCAGCAGTCCCGAAGTGAACACCGGGGAGCTGTTTTTT.

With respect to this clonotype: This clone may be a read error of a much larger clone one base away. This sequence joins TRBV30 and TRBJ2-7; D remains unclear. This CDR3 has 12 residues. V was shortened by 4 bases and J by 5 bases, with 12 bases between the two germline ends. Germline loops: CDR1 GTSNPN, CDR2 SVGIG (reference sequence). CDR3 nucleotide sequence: TGTGCCTGGAAGCGAGAAGCCAACGAGCAGTACTTC. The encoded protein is CAWKREANEQYF.

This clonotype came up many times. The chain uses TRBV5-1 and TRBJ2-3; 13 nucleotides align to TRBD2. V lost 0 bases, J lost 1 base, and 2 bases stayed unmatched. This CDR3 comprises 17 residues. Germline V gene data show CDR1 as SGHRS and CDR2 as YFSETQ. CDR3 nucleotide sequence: TGCGCCAGCAGCTTGGATGGACTAGCGGGGGGCACAGATACGCAGTATTTT. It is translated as CASSLDGLAGGTDTQYF.

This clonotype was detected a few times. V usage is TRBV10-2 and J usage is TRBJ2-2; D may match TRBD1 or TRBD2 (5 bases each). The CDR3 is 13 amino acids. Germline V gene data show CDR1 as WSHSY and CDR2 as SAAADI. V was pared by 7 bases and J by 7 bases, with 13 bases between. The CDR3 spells CASTIGAGGELFF. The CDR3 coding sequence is TGCGCCAGCACTATCGGGGCAGGCGGGGAGCTGTTTTTT.

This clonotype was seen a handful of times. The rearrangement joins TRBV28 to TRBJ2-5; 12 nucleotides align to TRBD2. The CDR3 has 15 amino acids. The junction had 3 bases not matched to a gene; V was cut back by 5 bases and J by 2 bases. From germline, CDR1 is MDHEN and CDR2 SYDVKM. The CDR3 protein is CASSPTSGSQETQYF. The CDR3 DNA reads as TGTGCCAGCAGTCCGACTAGCGGGAGTCAAGAGACCCAGTACTTC.

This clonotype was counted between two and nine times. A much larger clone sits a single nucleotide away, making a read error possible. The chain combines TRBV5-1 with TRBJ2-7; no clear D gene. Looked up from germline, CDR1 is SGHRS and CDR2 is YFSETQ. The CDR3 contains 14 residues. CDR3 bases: TGCGCCAGCAGCTTGGCCGGCAACTCCTACGAGCAGTGCTTC. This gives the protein CASSLAGNSYEQCF.

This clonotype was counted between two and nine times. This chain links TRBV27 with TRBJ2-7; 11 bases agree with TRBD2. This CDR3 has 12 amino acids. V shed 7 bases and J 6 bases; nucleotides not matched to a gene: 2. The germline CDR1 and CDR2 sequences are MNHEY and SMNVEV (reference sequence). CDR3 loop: CASNGLAGEQYF. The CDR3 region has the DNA TGTGCCAGCAACGGACTAGCGGGCGAGCAGTACTTC.

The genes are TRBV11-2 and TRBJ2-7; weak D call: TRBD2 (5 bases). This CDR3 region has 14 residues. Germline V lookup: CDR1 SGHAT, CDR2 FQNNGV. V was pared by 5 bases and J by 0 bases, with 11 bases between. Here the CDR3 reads CASSGAESSYEQYF. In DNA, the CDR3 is TGTGCCAGCAGCGGAGCGGAAAGCTCCTACGAGCAGTACTTC.

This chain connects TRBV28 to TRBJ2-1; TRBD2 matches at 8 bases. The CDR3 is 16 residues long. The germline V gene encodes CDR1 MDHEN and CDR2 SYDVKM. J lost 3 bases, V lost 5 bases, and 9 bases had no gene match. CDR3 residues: CASSLNLAGIYNEQFF. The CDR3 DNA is TGTGCCAGCAGTCTCAATTTAGCGGGAATCTACAATGAGCAGTTCTTC.

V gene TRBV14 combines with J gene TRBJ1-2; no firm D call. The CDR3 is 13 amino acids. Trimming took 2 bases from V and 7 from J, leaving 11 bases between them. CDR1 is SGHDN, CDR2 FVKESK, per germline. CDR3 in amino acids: CASSQTEDVGYTF. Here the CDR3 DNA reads TGTGCCAGCAGCCAAACGGAGGACGTTGGCTACACCTTC.

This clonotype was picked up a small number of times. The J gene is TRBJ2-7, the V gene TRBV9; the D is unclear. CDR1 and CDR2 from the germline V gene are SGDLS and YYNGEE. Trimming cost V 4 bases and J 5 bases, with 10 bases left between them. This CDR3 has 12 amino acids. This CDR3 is CASSSRRDEQYF. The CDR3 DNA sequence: TGTGCCAGCAGCTCGCGTAGGGACGAGCAGTACTTC.

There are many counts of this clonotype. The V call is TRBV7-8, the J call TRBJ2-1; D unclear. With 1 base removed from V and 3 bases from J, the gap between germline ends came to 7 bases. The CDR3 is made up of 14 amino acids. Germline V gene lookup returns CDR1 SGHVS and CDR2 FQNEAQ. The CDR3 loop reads CASSLVPVYNEQFF. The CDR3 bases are TGTGCCAGCAGCTTAGTGCCCGTCTACAATGAGCAGTTCTTC.

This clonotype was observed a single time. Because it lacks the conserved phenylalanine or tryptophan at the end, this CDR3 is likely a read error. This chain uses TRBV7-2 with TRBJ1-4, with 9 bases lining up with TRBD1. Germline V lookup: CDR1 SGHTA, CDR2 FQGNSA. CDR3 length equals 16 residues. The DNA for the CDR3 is TGTCCCAGCAGCTTAGAAACCGGGACAGGGAGCGAAAAACTGTTTATT. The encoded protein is CPSSLETGTGSEKLFI.

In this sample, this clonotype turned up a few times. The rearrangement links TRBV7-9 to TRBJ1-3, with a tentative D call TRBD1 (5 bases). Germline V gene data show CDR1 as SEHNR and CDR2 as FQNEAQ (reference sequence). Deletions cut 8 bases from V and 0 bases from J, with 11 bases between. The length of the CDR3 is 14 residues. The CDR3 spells CASYGGYSGNTIYF. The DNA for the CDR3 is TGTGCCAGCTACGGGGGGTACTCTGGAAACACCATATATTTT.

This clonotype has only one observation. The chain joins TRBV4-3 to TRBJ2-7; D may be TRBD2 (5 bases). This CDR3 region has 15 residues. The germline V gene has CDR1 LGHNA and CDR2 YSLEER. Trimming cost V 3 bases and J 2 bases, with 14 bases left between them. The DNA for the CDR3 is TGCGCCAGCAGCCAGGGCGGGCCAGGCCCCTACGAGCAGTACTTC. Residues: CASSQGGPGPYEQYF.

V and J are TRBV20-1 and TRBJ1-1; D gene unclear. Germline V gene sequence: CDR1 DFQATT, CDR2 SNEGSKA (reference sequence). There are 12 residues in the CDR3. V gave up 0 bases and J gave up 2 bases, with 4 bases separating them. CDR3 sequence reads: CSARDFNTEAFF. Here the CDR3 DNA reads TGCAGTGCTAGAGACTTCAACACTGAAGCTTTCTTT.

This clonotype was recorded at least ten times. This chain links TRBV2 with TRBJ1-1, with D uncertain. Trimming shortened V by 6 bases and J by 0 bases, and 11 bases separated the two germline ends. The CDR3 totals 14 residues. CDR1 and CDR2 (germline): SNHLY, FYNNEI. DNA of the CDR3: TGTGCCAGCAGCCTGGTGGCTATGAACACTGAAGCTTTCTTT. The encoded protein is CASSLVAMNTEAFF.

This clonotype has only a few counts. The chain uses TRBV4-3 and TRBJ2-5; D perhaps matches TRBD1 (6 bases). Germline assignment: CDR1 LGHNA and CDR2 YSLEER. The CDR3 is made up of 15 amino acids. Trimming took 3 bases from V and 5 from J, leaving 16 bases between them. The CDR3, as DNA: TGCGCCAGCAGCCAGACAACAGGGTGGGGGGAGACCCAGTACTTC. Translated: CASSQTTGWGETQYF.

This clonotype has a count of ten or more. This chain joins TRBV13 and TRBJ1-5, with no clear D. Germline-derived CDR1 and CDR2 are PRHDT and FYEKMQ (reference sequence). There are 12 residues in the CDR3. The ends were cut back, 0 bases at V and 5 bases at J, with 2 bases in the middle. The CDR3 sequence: CASSLGYQPQHF. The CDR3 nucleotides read TGTGCCAGCAGCTTAGGGTATCAGCCCCAGCATTTT.

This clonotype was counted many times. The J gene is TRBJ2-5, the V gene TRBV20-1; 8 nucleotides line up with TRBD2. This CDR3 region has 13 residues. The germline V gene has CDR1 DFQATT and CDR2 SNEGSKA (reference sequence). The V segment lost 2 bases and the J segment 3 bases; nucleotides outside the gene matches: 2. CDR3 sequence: CSARISGEETQYF. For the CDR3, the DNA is TGCAGTGCTAGAATTAGCGGGGAAGAGACCCAGTACTTC.

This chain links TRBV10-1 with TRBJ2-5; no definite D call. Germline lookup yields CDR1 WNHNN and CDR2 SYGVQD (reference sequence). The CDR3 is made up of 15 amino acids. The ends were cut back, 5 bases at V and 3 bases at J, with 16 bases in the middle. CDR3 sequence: CASSIRWQVKETQYF. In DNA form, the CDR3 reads TGCGCCAGCAGTATAAGGTGGCAGGTGAAAGAGACCCAGTACTTC.